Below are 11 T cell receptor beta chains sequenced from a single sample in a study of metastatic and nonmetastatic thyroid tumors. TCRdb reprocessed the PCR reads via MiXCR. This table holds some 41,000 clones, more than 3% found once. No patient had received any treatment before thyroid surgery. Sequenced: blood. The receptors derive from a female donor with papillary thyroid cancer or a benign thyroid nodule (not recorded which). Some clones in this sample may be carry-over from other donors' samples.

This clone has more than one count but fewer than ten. This chain's CDR3 is CASSHRTGEGGYTF. Written as DNA, the CDR3 is TGTGCCAGCAGCCATCGGACAGGGGAGGGTGGCTACACCTTC. The chain employs TRBV6-1 and TRBJ1-2, with 9 bases matching TRBD1. The CDR3 extends over 14 amino acids. From germline, CDR1 is MNHNS and CDR2 SASEGT. The V and J ends lost 6 bases and 7 bases, in that order; junction bases with no gene match: 9.

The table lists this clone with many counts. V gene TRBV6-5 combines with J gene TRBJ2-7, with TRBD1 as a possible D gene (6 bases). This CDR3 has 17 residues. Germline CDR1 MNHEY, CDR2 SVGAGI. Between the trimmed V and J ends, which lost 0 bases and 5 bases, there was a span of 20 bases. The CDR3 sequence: CASSYSTPGQLVDEQYF. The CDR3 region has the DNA TGTGCCAGCAGTTACTCGACTCCGGGACAATTGGTGGACGAGCAGTACTTC.

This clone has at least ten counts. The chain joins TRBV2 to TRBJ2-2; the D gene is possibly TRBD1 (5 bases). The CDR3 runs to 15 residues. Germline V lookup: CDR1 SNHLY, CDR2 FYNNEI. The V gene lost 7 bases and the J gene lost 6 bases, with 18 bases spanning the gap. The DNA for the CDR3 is TGTGCCAGCAATAACCTAAGGGGAATGGCCGGGGAGCTGTTTTTT. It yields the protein CASNNLRGMAGELFF.

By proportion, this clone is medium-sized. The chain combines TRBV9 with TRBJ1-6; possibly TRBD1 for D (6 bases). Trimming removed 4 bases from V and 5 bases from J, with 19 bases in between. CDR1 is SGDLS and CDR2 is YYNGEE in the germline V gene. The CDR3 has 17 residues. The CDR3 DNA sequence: TGTGCCAGCAGCCCCCGCCCCGGACAGCAAAATAATTCACCCCTCCACTTT. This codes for CASSPRPGQQNNSPLHF.

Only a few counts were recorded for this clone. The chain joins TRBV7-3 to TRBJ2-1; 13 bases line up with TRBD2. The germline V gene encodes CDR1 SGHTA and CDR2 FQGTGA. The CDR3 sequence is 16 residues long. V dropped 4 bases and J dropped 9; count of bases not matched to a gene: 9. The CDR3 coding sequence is TGTGCCAGCAGCTCCGGACTAGCGGGGGCCCTTGGTGAGCAGTTCTTC. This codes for CASSSGLAGALGEQFF.

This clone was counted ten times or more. The CDR3, as DNA: TGTGCCATCAGTGTGATAGGGCCTAGCTCCTACGAGCAGTACTTC. Translated, it gives CAISVIGPSSYEQYF. The chain combines TRBV10-3 with TRBJ2-7; D is unclear. V was clipped by 4 bases and J by 0 bases, with 13 bases between them. Germline V gives CDR1 ENHRY, CDR2 SYGVKD. This CDR3 comprises 15 residues.

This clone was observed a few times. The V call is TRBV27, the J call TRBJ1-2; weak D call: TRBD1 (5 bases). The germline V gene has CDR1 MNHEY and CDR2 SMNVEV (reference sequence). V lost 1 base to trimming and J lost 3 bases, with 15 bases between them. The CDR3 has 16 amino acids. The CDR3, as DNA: TGTGCCAGCAGTTTATATCGCCTCGGGGGTTACTATGGCTACACCTTC. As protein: CASSLYRLGGYYGYTF.

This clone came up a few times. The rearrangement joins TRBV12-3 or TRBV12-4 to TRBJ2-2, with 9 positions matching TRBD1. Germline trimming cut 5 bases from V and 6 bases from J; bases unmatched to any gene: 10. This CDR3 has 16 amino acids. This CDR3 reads CASSRPPGQGPGELFF. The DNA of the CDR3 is TGTGCCAGCAGTCGCCCTCCGGGACAGGGCCCCGGGGAGCTGTTTTTT.

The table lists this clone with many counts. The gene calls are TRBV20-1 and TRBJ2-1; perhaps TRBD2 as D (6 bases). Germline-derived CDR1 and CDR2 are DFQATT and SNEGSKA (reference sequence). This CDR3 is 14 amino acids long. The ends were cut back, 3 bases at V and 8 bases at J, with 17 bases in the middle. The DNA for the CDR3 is TGCAGTGCTAGGACTACAAGGGAGGCCGATGAGCAGTTCTTC. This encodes CSARTTREADEQFF.

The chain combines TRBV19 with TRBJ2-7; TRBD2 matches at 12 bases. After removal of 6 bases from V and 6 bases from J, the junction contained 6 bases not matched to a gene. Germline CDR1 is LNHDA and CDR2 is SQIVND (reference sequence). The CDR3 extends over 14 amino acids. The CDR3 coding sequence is TGTGCCAGTAGAGGGCTAGCGGGAGGGAGCGAGCAGTACTTC. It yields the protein CASRGLAGGSEQYF.

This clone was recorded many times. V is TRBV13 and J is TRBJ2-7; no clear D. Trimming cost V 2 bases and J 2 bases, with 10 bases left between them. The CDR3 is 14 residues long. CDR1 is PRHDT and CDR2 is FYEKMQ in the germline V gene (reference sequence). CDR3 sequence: CASSLRDAPYEQYV. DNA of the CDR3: TGTGCCAGCAGCTTAAGGGATGCCCCCTACGAGCAGTACGTC.